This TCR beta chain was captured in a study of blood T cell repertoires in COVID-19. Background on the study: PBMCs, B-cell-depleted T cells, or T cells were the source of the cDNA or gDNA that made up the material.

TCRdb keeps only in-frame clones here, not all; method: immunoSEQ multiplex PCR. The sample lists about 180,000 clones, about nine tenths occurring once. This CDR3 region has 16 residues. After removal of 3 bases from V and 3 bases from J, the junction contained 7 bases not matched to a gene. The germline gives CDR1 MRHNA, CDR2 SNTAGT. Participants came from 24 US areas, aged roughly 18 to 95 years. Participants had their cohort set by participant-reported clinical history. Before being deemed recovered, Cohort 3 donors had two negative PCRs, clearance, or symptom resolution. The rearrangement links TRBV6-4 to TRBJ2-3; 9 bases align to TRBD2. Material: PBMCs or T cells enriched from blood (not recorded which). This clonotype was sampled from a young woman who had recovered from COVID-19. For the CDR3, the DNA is TGTGCCAGCAGTGAAAATAGCGGGAGTGGGACAGATACGCAGTATTTT. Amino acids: CASSENSGSGTDTQYF.